This TCR beta chain was found in a study of technical replicates of blood from several donors. The repertoire was sequenced with immunoSEQ multiplex PCR; TCRdb's copy has only in-frame clones and lacks some. The top ten clones hold 0.3% to 0.45% of a sample with some 77,000 clones, about nine tenths of them seen once. The V end lost 1 base, the J end lost 5 bases, and 17 bases lay between the germline ends. The CDR3 length is 17 residues. CDR1 SEHNR and CDR2 FQNEAQ come from the germline V gene (reference sequence). The receptor comes from a human donor in good health. Sequencing was carried out using T cells isolated from PBMCs. The chain is built from TRBV7-9 and TRBJ2-2; a possible D gene is TRBD1 (6 bases). Here the CDR3 reads CASSLDLRTAPTGELFF. The CDR3 DNA follows: TGTGCCAGCAGCTTAGACTTACGGACAGCGCCTACCGGGGAGCTGTTTTTT.